Listed below are T cell receptor beta chains from one sample, sequenced in a study of cytomegalovirus exposure and HLA in healthy donors. The protocol was immunoSEQ multiplex PCR, while the TCRdb copy is restricted to in-frame clones and leaves out a portion. The sample yields about 180,000 clones, roughly 79% seen once. Sequencing input: PBMCs. The source is a woman under 30 in good health and CMV-seropositive. The CDR3 runs from the conserved cysteine through the conserved F or W. The order of the fields is V gene, CDR3 length, clone size, J gene, D gene, CDR3 DNA, CDR3 protein. D genes are given only for firm matches. Clone size is shown for a subset of rows, as once, few, many or a class of expanded clone.

V: TRBV7-2; length: 15; size: .; J: TRBJ2-1; D: TRBD2; DNA: TGTGCCAGCAGCTTTGGTAGCGGGGGTTACAATGAGCAGTTCTTC; CDR3: CASSFGSGGYNEQFF
V: TRBV2; length: 14; size: .; J: TRBJ2-3; D: TRBD2; DNA: TGTGCCAGCCTAGCGGGGGGGTTCACAGATACGCAGTATTTT; CDR3: CASLAGGFTDTQYF
V: TRBV27; length: 15; size: .; J: TRBJ2-7; D: TRBD1; DNA: TGTGCCAGCAGTCTAGGGACAGGGGCTGTCTACGAGCAGTACTTC; CDR3: CASSLGTGAVYEQYF
V: TRBV28; length: 13; size: .; J: TRBJ2-6; D: .; DNA: TGTGCCAGCAGTCTCTCTGGGGCCAACGTCCTGACTTTC; CDR3: CASSLSGANVLTF
V: TRBV7-9; length: 14; size: few; J: TRBJ2-7; D: TRBD1; DNA: TGTGCCAGCGAGTCAGGGGGCGGGTCCTACGAGCAGTACTTC; CDR3: CASESGGGSYEQYF
V: TRBV29-1; length: 12; size: few; J: TRBJ2-3; D: TRBD2; DNA: TGCAGCGTTGATGGGGGGGTGGATACGCAGTATTTT; CDR3: CSVDGGVDTQYF
V: TRBV15; length: 17; size: .; J: TRBJ2-1; D: .; DNA: TGTGCCACCAGCAGAGTACAAAAACGCAGGGTGTACAATGAGCAGTTCTTC; CDR3: CATSRVQKRRVYNEQFF
V: TRBV6-5; length: 13; size: .; J: TRBJ1-1; D: TRBD1; DNA: TGTGCCAGCAGTACCGGGACAGCTAGAGGAGCTTTCTTT; CDR3: CASSTGTARGAFF
V: TRBV19; length: 13; size: .; J: TRBJ2-5; D: TRBD1; DNA: TGTGCCAGTAGTACCGGGACAGAAGAGACCCAGTACTTC; CDR3: CASSTGTEETQYF
V: TRBV10-1; length: 14; size: .; J: TRBJ1-1; D: TRBD1; DNA: TGCGCCAGCAGTTTCAGTCCCGGGACAGGGGAAGCTTTCTTT; CDR3: CASSFSPGTGEAFF